This TCR beta chain was observed in a study of blood T cell repertoires in COVID-19 (dated by TCRdb to the early 2020s). Regarding the study in general: Samples covering the acute and convalescent phases of COVID-19 were provided by collaborators in the United States, Italy and Spain. The dataset comprised deeply sampled blood TCRbeta repertoires from subjects exposed to, actively infected with, or recovered from COVID-19. Where available, HLA class I and class II types were taken from metadata supplied by the sample provider and were not determined by assay-based typing. The repertoires were released in a freely available public database meant as a resource for research on the immune response to SARS-CoV-2. The sample metadata nearly always contained a de-identified subject ID, COVID-19 status, age in years and sex. The prospective study material was composed of cDNA or gDNA derived from T cells, B-cell-depleted T cells, or PBMCs. The samples were drawn from the first 160 participants of the ongoing ImmuneRACE study and from 1,254 subjects provided by 6 global collaborators. General study outcomes and caveats: Clinical and demographic metadata were provided uncurated, with the amount varying by source and participant.

Each collaborating institution followed its own protocols to collect whole blood in K2EDTA tubes. Collaborator samples were shipped for TCRbeta analysis as frozen whole blood, isolated PBMCs, or DNA extracted from either sample type. TCRbeta CDR3 regions were amplified from genomic DNA using the immunoSEQ Assay, a bias-controlled multiplex PCR. The authors processed their data as follows. Nucleated cell counts per sample were estimated from amplification of reference gene primers within the assay. To quantify the absolute abundance of each unique TCRbeta CDR3 rearrangement, sequence reads were collapsed and filtered. For each sample, productive Simpson clonality was calculated by taking the square root of Simpson's diversity index across productive rearrangements. The clones in this table, taken by TCRdb from immuneACCESS, are in-frame only. Not every clone is retained; where verified, under half of the shortfall comes from an unresolved V gene, and the cause of the rest is unknown. For V, J and clone size, that table is used; D and trimming come from the DNA. The sample table lists 70,000 to 85,000 clones, approximately 78% of them with a count of one. The ten largest clonotypes hold roughly 16% of the sample.

Remarks on this clone: The clone's antigen remains unknown. No much larger clone exists at a distance of one base, and base qualities are not known.

According to the germline V gene (reference sequence), CDR1 reads LNHDA and CDR2 reads SQIVND. Trimming accounts for 1 base at V and 0 bases at J, while the number of junction bases matched to no gene is 1. Spanning cysteine to phenylalanine, the CDR3 consists of 15 amino acids. This entry keeps only the CDR3 DNA: 45 bases, framed from base 1. The clonotype was recovered from an elderly woman with acute or convalescent COVID-19. The source material was peripheral blood. The chain uses TRBV19 and TRBJ2-5, and TRBD1 matches 8 of the central bases. The DNA sequence is given as TGTGCCAGTAGTATAGGGACAGGGAACCAAGAGACCCAGTACTTC. This yields the protein CASSIGTGNQETQYF.